This T cell receptor (beta chain) was identified in a study of blood T cells in healthy people across ages. Every donor gave 9 to 10 milliliters of peripheral blood. The CDR3 consists of 13 residues. From germline, CDR1 is ENHRY and CDR2 SYGVKD. Study results and caveats: Relative to aged donors, long-lived donors carried more naive CD4+ cells and displayed higher diversity.

PCR was performed a second time for roughly 7 to 12 cycles using a sample-barcoded 5' primer and a J-beta primer mix. MiXCR, applied by TCRdb to the 5' RACE reads, yields one record per CDR3 protein. This repertoire shows about 1.6 million distinct CDR3 sequences, almost 35% found once; its top ten account for approximately 10%. Regarding this clonotype: Its antigen is as yet unknown. A much larger clone is a single base away; this may be a read error.

The chain carries TRBV10-3 and TRBJ2-7, with a possible D match to TRBD2 (5 bases). The clonotype comes from a woman aged 25-40 years in good health. The sequenced material came from blood. In DNA form, the CDR3 reads TGTCCCATCAGTGAGTACGGAGCGGCGGAGCAGTACTTC. Amino acids: CPISEYGAAEQYF.